This TCR beta chain was profiled in a study of blood T cell repertoires in COVID-19. Clinical histories supplied by participants themselves formed the basis of cohort assignment. After removal of 5 bases from V and 1 base from J, the junction contained 2 bases not matched to a gene. There are 14 residues in the CDR3. CDR1 is SGHTA and CDR2 is FQGTGA in the germline V gene. Here immunoSEQ multiplex PCR was the method, and the copy in TCRdb shows in-frame clones only, minus some. The table records approximately 400,000 clones, 88% of them present only once. This receptor was taken from a woman between 18 and 30 years old who had recovered from COVID-19. V is TRBV7-3 and J is TRBJ2-7, with TRBD2 identical over 10 bases. The specimen sequenced was PBMCs or T cells enriched from blood (not recorded which). The CDR3 reads CASSELAGSYEQYF. CDR3 nucleotide sequence: TGTGCCAGCAGCGAACTAGCGGGGTCCTACGAGCAGTACTTC.